This TCR beta chain was sequenced in a study of cytomegalovirus exposure and HLA in healthy donors. Trimming removed 5 bases from V and 7 bases from J; junction bases left unmatched: 3. Germline CDR1 is SEHNR and CDR2 is FQNEAQ (reference sequence). The CDR3 runs 15 residues. Worth noting for this clone: Its antigen remains unknown.

Primers included in the PCR were 60 Vbeta and 13 Jbeta primers. Here immunoSEQ multiplex PCR was the method, and the copy in TCRdb shows in-frame clones only, minus some. Of roughly 150,000 clones in the sample, approximately 80% were seen once. General study findings and limits: The authors later linked a missense DCLRE1C variant to TCR beta V- and J-gene trimming. No immune exposure information besides CMV serostatus was available. An analysis done earlier found most TCR beta V segments productive about 87% or about 30% of the time. The authors considered a cluster of highly shared sequence variants likely to be a sequencing artifact.

The TCR comes from a man in his thirties or forties in good health and CMV-seronegative. The chain couples TRBV7-9 to TRBJ2-1; 15 nucleotides line up with TRBD2. The sequenced sample was PBMCs. CDR3 DNA sequence: TGTGCCAGCAGCCCCGGACTAGCGGGAGGGAATGAGCAGTTCTTC. This encodes CASSPGLAGGNEQFF.